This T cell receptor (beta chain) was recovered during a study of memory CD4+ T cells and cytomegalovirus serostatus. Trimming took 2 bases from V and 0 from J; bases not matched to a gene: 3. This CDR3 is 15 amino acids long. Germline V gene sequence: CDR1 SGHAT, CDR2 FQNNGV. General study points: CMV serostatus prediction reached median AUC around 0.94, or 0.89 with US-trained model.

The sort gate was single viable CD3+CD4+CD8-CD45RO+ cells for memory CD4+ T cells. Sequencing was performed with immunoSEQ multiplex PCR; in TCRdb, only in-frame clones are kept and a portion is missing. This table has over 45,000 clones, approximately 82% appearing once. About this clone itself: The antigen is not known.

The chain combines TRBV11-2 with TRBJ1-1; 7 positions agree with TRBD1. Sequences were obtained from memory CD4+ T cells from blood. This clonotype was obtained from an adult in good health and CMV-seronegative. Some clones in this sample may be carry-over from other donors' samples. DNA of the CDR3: TGTGCCAGCAGCTTATGGGACAGCATGAACACTGAAGCTTTCTTT. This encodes CASSLWDSMNTEAFF.